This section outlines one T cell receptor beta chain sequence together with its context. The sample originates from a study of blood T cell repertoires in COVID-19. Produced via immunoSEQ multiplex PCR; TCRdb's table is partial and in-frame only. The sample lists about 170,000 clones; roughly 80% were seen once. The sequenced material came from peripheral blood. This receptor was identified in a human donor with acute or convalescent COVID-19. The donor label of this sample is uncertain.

The CDR3 region has the DNA TGTGCCAGCAGTTACTCTGGCGGGAGGAAGACCCAGTACTTC. Translated: CASSYSGGRKTQYF. The chain has TRBV6-5 and TRBJ2-5, with 8 bases that match TRBD2. CDR3 length: 14 amino acids. CDR1 and CDR2 from the germline V gene are MNHEY and SVGAGI. Trimming took 0 bases from V and 6 from J; bases not matched to a gene: 3.